This T cell receptor beta chain was obtained from a study of blood T cell repertoires in COVID-19. Per the authors' pipeline: By means of reference gene primer amplification, nucleated cell counts were estimated. Sequencing used immunoSEQ multiplex PCR; TCRdb keeps in-frame clones, though not all of them. From that table come the V and J calls and clone size; the DNA was used to work out D and trimming. The sample yields about 210,000 clones, approximately 85% seen once. The clonotype was recovered from a woman aged 45-65 years with active or convalescent COVID-19. Sequenced: peripheral blood.

The CDR3 nucleotides are TGTGCCAGCTCACCAGGAGGCCCCTCCTACAATGAGCAGTTCTTC. Its protein is CASSPGGPSYNEQFF. The gene calls are TRBV18 and TRBJ2-1; the D gene is possibly TRBD2 (5 bases). From germline, CDR1 is KGHSH and CDR2 LQKENI. V was shortened by 2 bases and J by 0 bases, with 8 bases between the two germline ends. The CDR3 length is 15 residues. Full variable domain (missing parts from reference TRBV18 and TRBJ2-1): NAGVMQNPRHLVRRRGQEARLRCSPMKGHSHVYWYRQLPEEGLKFMVYLQKENIIDESGMPKERFSAEFPKEGPSILRIQQVVRGDSAAYFCASSPGGPSYNEQFFGPGTRLTVL.